The 28 T cell receptor beta chains given below trace back to one sample, sequenced in a study of siplizumab effects on memory and regulatory T cells. TCRdb keeps only in-frame clones here, not all; method: immunoSEQ multiplex PCR. The sample lists about 100,000 clones, around 90% occurring once. What was sequenced was non-Treg CD4+ T cells sorted from blood. The receptors here all came from a human donor in good health.

V and J are TRBV9 and TRBJ1-1, with 9 positions matching TRBD1. Germline loops: CDR1 SGDLS, CDR2 YYNGEE. V shed 0 bases and J 1 base; nucleotides not matched to a gene: 1. The CDR3 has 15 residues. This chain's CDR3 is CASSVGGQGNTEAFF. The CDR3 region has the DNA TGTGCCAGCAGCGTAGGGGGACAGGGGAACACTGAAGCTTTCTTT.

This rearrangement joins TRBV14 to TRBJ1-3; D might be TRBD1 (5 bases). Germline CDR1 and CDR2: SGHDN and FVKESK. CDR3 length: 16 amino acids. The V and J ends lost 0 bases and 8 bases respectively, with 17 bases between them. CDR3 residues: CASSQDVVGTGDTIYF. The CDR3 region has the DNA TGTGCCAGCAGCCAAGATGTAGTTGGGACCGGCGACACCATATATTTT. Together with reference TRBV14 and TRBJ1-3, the CDR3 gives the full variable domain: EAGVTQFPSHSVIEKGQTVTLRCDPISGHDNLYWYRRVMGKEIKFLLHFVKESKQDESGMPNNRFLAERTGGTYSTLKVQPAELEDSGVYFCASSQDVVGTGDTIYFGEGSWLTVV.

The J gene is TRBJ2-1, the V gene TRBV28, with TRBD2 matching 9 bases. V lost 6 bases, J lost 3 bases, and 6 bases stayed unmatched. This CDR3 contains 15 residues. The germline CDR1 and CDR2 sequences are MDHEN and SYDVKM. Written as DNA, the CDR3 is TGTGCCAGCAGCTATAGCGGGGGCGACTACAATGAGCAGTTCTTC. This translates into CASSYSGGDYNEQFF. The full variable domain, rest sourced from reference TRBV28 and TRBJ2-1, is DVKVTQSSRYLVKRTGEKVFLECVQDMDHENMFWYRQDPGLGLRLIYFSYDVKMKEKGDIPEGYSVSREKKERFSLILESASTNQTSMYLCASSYSGGDYNEQFFGPGTRLTVL.

This sequence joins TRBV10-1 and TRBJ2-7; TRBD2 matches at 11 bases. CDR1 WNHNN and CDR2 SYGVQD come from the germline V gene (reference sequence). The CDR3 is made up of 14 amino acids. V shed 6 bases and J 5 bases; nucleotides not matched to a gene: 6. CDR3 in amino acids: CASSTGTSGDEQYF. The CDR3 bases are TGCGCCAGCAGCACCGGGACTAGCGGCGACGAGCAGTACTTC.

On this clone itself: At one end, the junction sequence differs from germline, possibly due to a read error. The chain recombines TRBV7-7 with TRBJ2-5, with D possibly being TRBD1 (7 bases). CDR3 length equals 13 residues. CDR1 and CDR2 (germline): SSHAT, FNYEAQ (reference sequence). The CDR3 sequence: CASSFAGGETQYF. DNA for the CDR3: TGTGCTAGCAGTTTCGCAGGGGGGGAGACCCAGTACTTC.

The rearrangement joins TRBV7-9 to TRBJ2-1; tentatively, D is TRBD1 or TRBD2 (5 bases each). The V end lost 6 bases, the J end lost 1 base, and 13 bases lay between the germline ends. This CDR3 is 15 amino acids long. Germline loops: CDR1 SEHNR, CDR2 FQNEAQ (reference sequence). The CDR3 sequence is CASRSGTASYNEQFF. The DNA for the CDR3 is TGTGCCAGCAGGTCCGGGACGGCGTCCTACAATGAGCAGTTCTTC.

The chain couples TRBV5-1 to TRBJ1-2; D is possibly TRBD1 (5 bases). The CDR3 has 14 residues. Germline values: CDR1 SGHRS, CDR2 YFSETQ. V dropped 7 bases and J dropped 4 bases, with 17 bases sitting between them. In nucleotides, the CDR3 is TGCGCCAGCGGCAGGGCAGACGGAGGCTATGGCTACACCTTC. This encodes CASGRADGGYGYTF.

The chain couples TRBV29-1 to TRBJ2-1, with 9 bases lining up with TRBD1. Germline loops: CDR1 SQVTM, CDR2 ANQGSEA. This CDR3 region has 13 residues. For the CDR3, the DNA is TGCGCCGGAACCGGGACAGGGTACAATGAGCAGTTCTTC. Its translation is CAGTGTGYNEQFF.

The V call is TRBV5-1, the J call TRBJ2-5, with D tentatively TRBD1 (5 bases). The CDR3 totals 14 residues. V shed 0 bases and J shed 5 bases, with 11 bases lying between them. Germline assignment: CDR1 SGHRS and CDR2 YFSETQ. CDR3 residues: CASSLVQGRETQYF. In nucleotides, the CDR3 is TGCGCCAGCAGCTTGGTTCAGGGAAGGGAGACCCAGTACTTC.

The chain uses TRBV18 and TRBJ2-1; D is ambiguous. This CDR3 spans 15 amino acids. Trimming took off 2 bases at V and 4 bases at J, with 12 bases between the two ends. Germline CDR1 KGHSH, CDR2 LQKENI. The CDR3 reads CASSPKGLFYNEQFF. The DNA of the CDR3 is TGTGCCAGCTCACCAAAGGGTCTTTTTTACAATGAGCAGTTCTTC.

The sample holds one count of this clone. The rearrangement joins TRBV7-2 to TRBJ2-1, with 11 bases aligning to TRBD2. Germline values: CDR1 SGHTA, CDR2 FQGNSA. Trimming at V came to 7 bases and at J to 3 bases, leaving 5 bases not matched to a gene. The CDR3 loop spans 15 amino acids. The CDR3, as DNA: TGTGCCAGCACTCAAACTAGCGGGAGCTACAATGAGCAGTTCTTC. Amino acid sequence: CASTQTSGSYNEQFF.

The chain carries TRBV6-4 and TRBJ2-2, with a tentative D call TRBD2 (5 bases). V lost 5 bases and J 5 bases, leaving 12 bases between the germline ends. Looked up from germline, CDR1 is MRHNA and CDR2 is SNTAGT. The CDR3 covers 14 residues. The CDR3 loop is CASSRESGTGELFF. CDR3 nucleotides: TGTGCCAGCAGTCGAGAGTCGGGGACCGGGGAGCTGTTTTTT.

The CDR3 DNA is TGTGCCAGCATACTAGCGGGAGGGCCAAATGAGCAGTTCTTC. Amino acids: CASILAGGPNEQFF. V usage is TRBV2 and J usage is TRBJ2-1; 13 bases are shared with TRBD2. Per germline, CDR1 SNHLY and CDR2 FYNNEI. CDR3 length: 14 amino acids. The trim removed 7 bases at V and 7 bases at J, leaving 4 bases unmatched.

V usage is TRBV10-3 and J usage is TRBJ2-7; no reliable D call. The CDR3 consists of 14 residues. The V end was cut by 6 bases, the J end by 0 bases, with 12 bases between. CDR1 ENHRY and CDR2 SYGVKD come from the germline V gene. CDR3 loop: CAIRTDPASYEQYF. The CDR3 nucleotides are TGTGCCATCAGGACGGACCCCGCCTCCTACGAGCAGTACTTC.

The V call is TRBV6-5, the J call TRBJ2-7, with TRBD1 as a possible D gene (6 bases). The CDR3 contains 14 residues. Germline V gene lookup returns CDR1 MNHEY and CDR2 SVGAGI. The V end was cut by 6 bases, the J end by 2 bases, with 14 bases between. CDR3 sequence: CASRGQTTTYEQYF. The DNA for the CDR3 is TGTGCCAGCAGGGGACAAACGACTACCTACGAGCAGTACTTC.

The CDR3 protein is CATSRAGLAVTNEQFF. CDR3 bases: TGTGCCACCAGCAGAGCAGGACTAGCGGTAACCAATGAGCAGTTCTTC. This rearrangement joins TRBV15 to TRBJ2-1; 10 nucleotides match TRBD2. The CDR3 runs 16 residues. With 1 base clipped from V and 6 bases from J, the junction kept 6 bases outside the gene matches. Germline-derived CDR1 and CDR2 are LNHNV and YYDKDF (reference sequence).

The rearrangement links TRBV29-1 to TRBJ2-7, with 12 bases aligning to TRBD1. Germline assignment: CDR1 SQVTM and CDR2 ANQGSEA. The trim removed 6 bases at V and 6 bases at J, leaving 6 bases unmatched. The CDR3 extends over 13 amino acids. CDR3 in DNA: TGCAGCGTAACCGGGACAGGGGGCGTCGAGCAGTACTTC. Amino acids: CSVTGTGGVEQYF.

This clone appeared a single time. The chain carries TRBV6-5 and TRBJ2-1, with 8 positions matching TRBD2. Trimming at V came to 2 bases and at J to 8 bases, leaving 8 bases not matched to a gene. The CDR3 extends over 15 amino acids. Germline V gene sequence: CDR1 MNHEY, CDR2 SVGAGI. CDR3 amino acids: CASSYQAGVVDEQFF. The DNA of the CDR3 is TGTGCCAGCAGTTACCAAGCGGGAGTGGTGGATGAGCAGTTCTTC.

This clone has a single count. The chain links TRBV10-3 to TRBJ2-7; 7 nucleotides match TRBD1. Germline values: CDR1 ENHRY, CDR2 SYGVKD. This CDR3 has 15 residues. Losses at the gene ends were 0 bases for V and 6 bases for J; bases not matched to a gene: 8. This chain's CDR3 is CAISESNRGWGEQYF. The CDR3 region has the DNA TGTGCCATCAGTGAGTCGAACAGGGGATGGGGCGAGCAGTACTTC.

The chain recombines TRBV27 with TRBJ2-7, with 7 positions matching TRBD1. This CDR3 has 16 amino acids. Germline V gene lookup returns CDR1 MNHEY and CDR2 SMNVEV (reference sequence). With V trimmed by 2 bases and J by 1 base, 8 bases remained unmatched. The DNA of the CDR3 is TGTGCCAGCAGTTTAGTAGGACAGGCTTCTTCCTACGAGCAGTACTTC. Translating gives CASSLVGQASSYEQYF.

The chain joins TRBV2 to TRBJ2-1; 7 bases fit TRBD1. Trimming cost V 5 bases and J 7 bases; bases outside gene matches: 8. The CDR3 totals 14 residues. From germline, CDR1 is SNHLY and CDR2 FYNNEI. In nucleotides, the CDR3 is TGTGCCAGCAGTTCCTTGGACAGGCTGAATGAGCAGTTCTTC. Its protein is CASSSLDRLNEQFF.

The chain combines TRBV11-3 with TRBJ2-7; D is ambiguous. The V gene lost 2 bases and the J gene lost 5 bases, with 10 bases spanning the gap. The CDR3 is 13 residues long. Germline V CDR1 and CDR2: SGHNT, YENEEA. CDR3 residues: CASSLSPLDEQYF. In DNA form, the CDR3 reads TGTGCCAGCAGCTTAAGTCCCCTGGACGAGCAGTACTTC.

The chain combines TRBV5-1 with TRBJ2-2; D is possibly TRBD1 (6 bases). This CDR3 is built from 16 residues. The germline V gene encodes CDR1 SGHRS and CDR2 YFSETQ. V dropped 0 bases and J dropped 4 bases, with 13 bases sitting between them. The CDR3 loop is CASSLGATGTTGELFF. The DNA of the CDR3 is TGCGCCAGCAGCTTGGGGGCGACAGGAACCACCGGGGAGCTGTTTTTT.

The chain couples TRBV6-5 to TRBJ2-5; tentative D call: TRBD2 (5 bases). This CDR3 has 14 amino acids. Deletions cut 0 bases from V and 5 bases from J, with 10 bases between. Germline V gene data show CDR1 as MNHEY and CDR2 as SVGAGI. CDR3 DNA sequence: TGTGCCAGCAGTTACTCGACGGGGAAGGAGACCCAGTACTTC. Translated: CASSYSTGKETQYF.

The chain uses TRBV11-2 and TRBJ2-5, with 11 nucleotides matching TRBD1. CDR1 is SGHAT and CDR2 is FQNNGV in the germline V gene. This CDR3 has 13 residues. Unmatched junction bases numbered 1, after V lost 5 bases and J lost 5 bases. This chain's CDR3 is CASSRDRGETQYF. The CDR3, as DNA: TGTGCCAGCAGCCGGGACAGGGGGGAGACCCAGTACTTC. Together with reference TRBV11-2 and TRBJ2-5, the CDR3 gives the full variable domain: EAGVAQSPRYKIIEKRQSVAFWCNPISGHATLYWYQQILGQGPKLLIQFQNNGVVDDSQLPKDRFSAERLKGVDSTLKIQPAKLEDSAVYLCASSRDRGETQYFGPGTRLLVL.

V is TRBV5-6 and J is TRBJ2-1; the D gene is possibly TRBD2 (5 bases). The CDR3 extends over 16 amino acids. V lost 1 base and J lost 13, with 24 bases in between. Germline V gene sequence: CDR1 SGHDT, CDR2 YYEEEE. The CDR3, as DNA: TGTGCCAGCAGCTTGTGGACCCCCTGGCTAGCCGGGAATCAGTTCTTC. Translating gives CASSLWTPWLAGNQFF.

The chain joins TRBV5-1 to TRBJ2-1; 13 positions match TRBD2. This CDR3 has 15 amino acids. The trim removed 6 bases at V and 9 bases at J, leaving 9 bases unmatched. Germline V CDR1 and CDR2: SGHRS, YFSETQ. The CDR3 sequence: CASTPGLAGVGEQFF. Written as DNA, the CDR3 is TGCGCCAGCACCCCCGGACTAGCGGGAGTGGGTGAGCAGTTCTTC.

The chain couples TRBV28 to TRBJ2-7; TRBD2 aligns across 12 bases. Unmatched junction bases numbered 1, after V lost 3 bases and J lost 1 base. CDR3 length: 15 residues. CDR1 and CDR2 from the germline V gene are MDHEN and SYDVKM. CDR3 bases: TGTGCCAGCAGTTTGACTAGCGGGAGTTCCTACGAGCAGTACTTC. This gives the protein CASSLTSGSSYEQYF.